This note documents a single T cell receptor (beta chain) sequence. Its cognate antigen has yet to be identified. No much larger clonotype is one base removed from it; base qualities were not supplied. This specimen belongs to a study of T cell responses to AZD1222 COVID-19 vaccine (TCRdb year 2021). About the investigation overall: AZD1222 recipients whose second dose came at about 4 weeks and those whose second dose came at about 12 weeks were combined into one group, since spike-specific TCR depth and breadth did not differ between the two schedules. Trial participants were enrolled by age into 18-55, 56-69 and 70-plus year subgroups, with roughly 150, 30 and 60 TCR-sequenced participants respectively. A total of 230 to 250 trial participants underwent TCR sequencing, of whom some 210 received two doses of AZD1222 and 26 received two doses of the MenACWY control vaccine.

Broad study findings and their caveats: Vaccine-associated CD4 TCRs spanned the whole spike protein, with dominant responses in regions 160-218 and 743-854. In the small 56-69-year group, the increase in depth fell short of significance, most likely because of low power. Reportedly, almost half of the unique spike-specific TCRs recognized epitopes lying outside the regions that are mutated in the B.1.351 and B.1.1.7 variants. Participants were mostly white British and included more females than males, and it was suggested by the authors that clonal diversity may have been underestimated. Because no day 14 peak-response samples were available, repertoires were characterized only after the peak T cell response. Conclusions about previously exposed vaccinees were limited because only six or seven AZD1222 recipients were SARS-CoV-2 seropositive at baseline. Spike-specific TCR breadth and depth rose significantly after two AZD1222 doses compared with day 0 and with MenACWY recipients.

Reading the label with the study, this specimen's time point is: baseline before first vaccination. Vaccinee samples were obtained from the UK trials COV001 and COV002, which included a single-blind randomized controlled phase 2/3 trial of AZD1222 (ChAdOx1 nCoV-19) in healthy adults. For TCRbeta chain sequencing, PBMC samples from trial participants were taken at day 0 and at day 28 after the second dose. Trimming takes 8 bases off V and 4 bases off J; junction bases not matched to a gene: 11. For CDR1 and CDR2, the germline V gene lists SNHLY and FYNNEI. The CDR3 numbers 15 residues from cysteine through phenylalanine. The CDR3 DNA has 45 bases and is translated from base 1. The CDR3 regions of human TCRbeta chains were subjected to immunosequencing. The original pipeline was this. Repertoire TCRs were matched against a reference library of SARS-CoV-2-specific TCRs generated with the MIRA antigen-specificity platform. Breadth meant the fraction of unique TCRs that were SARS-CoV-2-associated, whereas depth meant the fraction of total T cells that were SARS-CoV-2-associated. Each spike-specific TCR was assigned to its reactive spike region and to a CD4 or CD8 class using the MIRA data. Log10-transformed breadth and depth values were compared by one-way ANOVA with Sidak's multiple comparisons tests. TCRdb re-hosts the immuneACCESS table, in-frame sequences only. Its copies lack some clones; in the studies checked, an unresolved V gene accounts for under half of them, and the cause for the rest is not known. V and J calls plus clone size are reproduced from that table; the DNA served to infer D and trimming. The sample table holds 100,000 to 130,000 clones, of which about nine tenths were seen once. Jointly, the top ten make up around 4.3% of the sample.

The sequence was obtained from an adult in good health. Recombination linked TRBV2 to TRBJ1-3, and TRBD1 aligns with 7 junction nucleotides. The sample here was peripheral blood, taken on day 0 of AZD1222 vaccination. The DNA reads TGTGCCAGCCACGAGACCAGACAGGGAGGAAACACCATATATTTT. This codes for CASHETRQGGNTIYF.